A selection of T cell receptor beta chains follows, all from one sample in a study of T-cell memory formation after mild COVID-19. TCRdb used MiXCR to reprocess the 5' RACE reads, holding one entry per CDR3 protein. In the table there are about 280,000 distinct CDR3 sequences, approximately 8% of which are singletons. The sample taken for sequencing was PBMCs or a T cell subset sorted from them (not recorded which). The receptors were gathered from a young man who had mild COVID-19 (a few samples of this study predate the infection). Cell type and time point are not known. The CDR3 runs from the conserved cysteine through the conserved F or W. The D gene is left open where the match is weak. The size field is filled for only some rows; it gives once, few, many or a size class.

d_gene	v_gene	len	j_gene	abundance	CDR3aa	CDR3nt
NA	TRBV19	13	TRBJ1-6	many	CASSLTENSPLHF	TGTGCCAGTAGTCTCACGGAGAATTCACCCCTCCACTTT
TRBD1	TRBV12-3/TRBV12-4	14	TRBJ2-1	NA	CASSLETGYDEQFF	TGTGCCAGCAGTTTGGAGACAGGGTACGATGAGCAGTTCTTC
TRBD1	TRBV5-1	16	TRBJ2-1	NA	CASSTTAGQGAFGLFF	TGCGCCAGCAGCACGACCGCGGGACAGGGGGCGTTTGGGCTTTTCTTC
TRBD1	TRBV5-1	14	TRBJ2-1	many	CASGTGTGGNEQFF	TGCGCCAGCGGAACCGGGACAGGGGGCAATGAGCAGTTCTTC
TRBD1	TRBV20-1	14	TRBJ2-3	NA	CSARSRTGINTQYF	TGCAGTGCTAGATCACGGACAGGGATAAATACGCAGTATTTT
NA	TRBV12-3/TRBV12-4	12	TRBJ2-3	NA	CAWGGRTDTQYF	TGTGCCTGGGGGGGGCGCACAGATACGCAGTATTTT
NA	TRBV7-9	13	TRBJ1-4	many	CASSLWQNEKLFF	TGTGCCAGCAGCTTATGGCAAAATGAAAAACTGTTTTTT
TRBD2	TRBV19	19	TRBJ2-3	few	CASRPQRGPQGTLTDTQYF	TGTGCCAGTAGACCCCAGCGGGGGCCGCAGGGGACCCTCACAGATACGCAGTATTTT
NA	TRBV20-1	13	TRBJ1-1	many	CSARAGFDTEAFF	TGCAGTGCTAGAGCGGGGTTTGACACTGAAGCTTTCTTT
NA	TRBV6-6	15	TRBJ1-4	many	CASSYGAQAHEKLFF	TGTGCCAGCAGTTATGGGGCGCAGGCTCATGAAAAACTGTTTTTT
TRBD1	TRBV4-2	18	TRBJ1-4	few	CASSQGTGEIGGNEKLFF	TGTGCCAGCAGCCAAGGGACAGGCGAAATTGGTGGTAATGAAAAACTGTTTTTT
TRBD1	TRBV6-6	14	TRBJ2-7	NA	CASSYLGGENEQYF	TGTGCCAGCAGTTATCTAGGGGGCGAAAACGAGCAGTACTTC
NA	TRBV7-8	14	TRBJ1-5	NA	CASSLEGRYQPQHF	TGTGCCAGCAGCTTAGAGGGTCGATATCAGCCCCAGCATTTT
NA	TRBV24-1	13	TRBJ2-5	few	CATSADRQETQYF	TGTGCCACCAGTGCTGACAGACAAGAGACCCAGTACTTC
NA	TRBV4-1	15	TRBJ2-2	few	CASSQVIEGSGELFF	TGCGCCAGCAGCCAAGTAATCGAGGGGAGCGGGGAGCTGTTTTTT
NA	TRBV9	15	TRBJ1-5	NA	CASSVGGSPRQPQHF	TGTGCCAGCAGCGTAGGTGGCAGTCCGCGTCAGCCCCAGCATTTT
NA	TRBV29-1	13	TRBJ2-1	NA	CSGTPSSYNEQFF	TGCAGCGGTACACCGAGCTCCTACAATGAGCAGTTCTTC
TRBD1	TRBV6-5	17	TRBJ1-5	NA	CASSYRTGDYSNQPQHF	TGTGCCAGCAGTTACCGGACAGGGGATTATAGCAATCAGCCCCAGCATTTT
TRBD2	TRBV7-9	15	TRBJ2-5	NA	CASSSLAGGGETQYF	TGTGCCAGCAGCTCCCTAGCGGGGGGCGGAGAGACCCAGTACTTC
NA	TRBV5-1	15	TRBJ1-6	NA	CASSTGSRGSSPLHF	TGCGCCAGCAGCACTGGGTCCCGCGGGAGTTCACCCCTCCACTTT
NA	TRBV6-6	11	TRBJ1-2	many	CASSYSWGYTF	TGTGCCAGCAGTTACTCCTGGGGCTACACCTTC
TRBD1	TRBV3-1	14	TRBJ1-2	NA	CASSYGTGNYGYTF	TGTGCCAGCAGTTATGGGACAGGGAACTATGGCTACACCTTC
NA	TRBV9	13	TRBJ2-2	few	CASSPTNTGELFF	TGTGCCAGCAGTCCTACTAACACCGGGGAGCTGTTTTTT
NA	TRBV20-1	15	TRBJ2-3	few	CSARGGVPGTDTQYF	TGCAGTGCTAGAGGGGGGGTACCAGGCACAGATACGCAGTATTTT
NA	TRBV4-2	17	TRBJ1-2	few	CASSQDQIGGWNYGYTF	TGTGCCAGCAGCCAAGATCAAATTGGCGGCTGGAACTATGGCTACACCTTC
NA	TRBV9	15	TRBJ2-3	NA	CASSADSSPTDTQYF	TGTGCCAGCAGCGCAGACAGCAGCCCCACAGATACGCAGTATTTT
NA	TRBV7-2	17	TRBJ2-3	many	CASSFGRRRYLTDTQYF	TGTGCCAGCAGCTTCGGACGGCGGCGATATCTCACAGATACGCAGTATTTT
NA	TRBV30	13	TRBJ1-4	few	CAWTGEGDEKLFF	TGTGCCTGGACAGGGGAGGGCGATGAAAAACTGTTTTTT
NA	TRBV7-2	17	TRBJ2-6	few	CASSRAASDSGANVLTF	TGTGCCAGCAGCCGGGCGGCGTCAGACTCTGGGGCCAACGTCCTGACTTTC
NA	TRBV15	15	TRBJ1-2	few	CATSRDWGELDGYTF	TGTGCCACCAGCAGAGATTGGGGCGAACTCGATGGCTACACCTTC
TRBD1	TRBV5-5	18	TRBJ1-4	NA	CASSPFRDSGLLREKLFF	TGTGCCAGCAGCCCATTCCGGGACAGTGGGTTATTGCGTGAAAAACTGTTTTTT
TRBD2	TRBV4-2	17	TRBJ2-2	few	CASTGTSGNMNTGELFF	TGTGCCAGCACTGGGACTAGCGGGAATATGAACACCGGGGAGCTGTTTTTT
TRBD2	TRBV29-1	11	TRBJ2-3	few	CSVESLAGQYF	TGCAGCGTTGAGAGTCTAGCGGGGCAGTATTTT
NA	TRBV4-3	13	TRBJ2-3	many	CASSQGPSDTQYF	TGCGCCAGCAGCCAAGGCCCCTCAGATACGCAGTATTTT
NA	TRBV20-1	17	TRBJ1-5	many	CSADSGKSRTSNQPQHF	TGCAGTGCCGATTCGGGGAAAAGCAGGACGAGCAATCAGCCCCAGCATTTT
NA	TRBV30	13	TRBJ2-3	many	CAWSVRLSDTQYF	TGTGCCTGGAGTGTACGTCTTTCGGATACGCAGTATTTT
NA	TRBV7-2	15	TRBJ2-3	few	CASSLRFPGTDTQYF	TGTGCCAGCAGCTTACGGTTCCCAGGCACAGATACGCAGTATTTT
TRBD1	TRBV15	14	TRBJ2-7	many	CATSRDRGLYEQYF	TGTGCCACCAGCAGGGACAGGGGCCTCTACGAGCAGTACTTC
NA	TRBV18	14	TRBJ1-1	NA	CASSPDLKNTEAFF	TGTGCCAGCTCACCGGACCTGAAGAACACTGAAGCTTTCTTT
NA	TRBV7-9	14	TRBJ1-1	many	CASSRGLLNTEAFF	TGTGCCAGCAGCCGCGGACTCCTAAACACTGAAGCTTTCTTT
TRBD1	TRBV7-9	12	TRBJ1-1	NA	CASGTGGSEAFF	TGTGCCAGCGGGACAGGGGGCTCTGAAGCTTTCTTT
NA	TRBV7-9	15	TRBJ2-3	few	CASSLLNGGTDTQYF	TGTGCCAGCAGCTTACTGAACGGGGGCACAGATACGCAGTATTTT
TRBD1	TRBV19	18	TRBJ1-2	few	CASSLRTGNVGSDYGYTF	TGTGCCAGTAGTCTCCGGACAGGGAATGTTGGGTCGGACTATGGCTACACCTTC
TRBD2	TRBV29-1	15	TRBJ2-1	NA	CSVRPGGGSYNEQFF	TGCAGCGTTCGTCCTGGGGGGGGCTCCTACAATGAGCAGTTCTTC
NA	TRBV29-1	15	TRBJ1-2	many	CSVSRPNVITDGYTF	TGCAGCGTCTCCCGGCCCAACGTTATAACGGATGGCTACACCTTC
NA	TRBV11-2	13	TRBJ1-2	many	CASSQDPDYGYTF	TGTGCCAGCAGCCAAGACCCCGACTATGGCTACACCTTC
NA	TRBV6-5	14	TRBJ1-6	NA	CASSVWSNNSPLHF	TGTGCCAGCAGCGTATGGTCAAATAATTCACCCCTCCACTTT
NA	TRBV6-1	15	TRBJ2-5	few	CASSPTGGGPETQYF	TGTGCCAGCAGCCCGACAGGAGGTGGACCAGAGACCCAGTACTTC
NA	TRBV29-1	12	TRBJ1-2	NA	CSAPHQVYGYTF	TGCAGCGCCCCCCATCAGGTCTATGGCTACACCTTC
NA	TRBV20-1	14	TRBJ2-1	few	CSARDPMGDNEQFF	TGCAGTGCTAGAGATCCAATGGGGGACAATGAGCAGTTCTTC
TRBD2	TRBV4-3	16	TRBJ2-7	few	CASSHVAGAASYEQYF	TGCGCCAGCAGCCATGTGGCGGGAGCGGCATCCTACGAGCAGTACTTC
NA	TRBV25-1	16	TRBJ2-3	NA	CASSESRGLGTDTQYF	TGTGCCAGCAGTGAATCTAGGGGGTTAGGGACAGATACGCAGTATTTT
TRBD2	TRBV5-1	16	TRBJ2-3	few	CASRSSSGLSTDTQYF	TGCGCCAGCAGGAGCTCTAGCGGGCTCAGCACAGATACGCAGTATTTT
NA	TRBV27	13	TRBJ2-5	few	CASSFQSARTQYF	TGTGCCAGCAGTTTCCAGTCCGCGCGAACCCAGTACTTC
TRBD1	TRBV4-2	16	TRBJ2-2	NA	CASSQGGRGLGGELFF	TGTGCCAGCAGCCAAGGGGGCAGGGGGCTTGGCGGGGAGCTGTTTTTT